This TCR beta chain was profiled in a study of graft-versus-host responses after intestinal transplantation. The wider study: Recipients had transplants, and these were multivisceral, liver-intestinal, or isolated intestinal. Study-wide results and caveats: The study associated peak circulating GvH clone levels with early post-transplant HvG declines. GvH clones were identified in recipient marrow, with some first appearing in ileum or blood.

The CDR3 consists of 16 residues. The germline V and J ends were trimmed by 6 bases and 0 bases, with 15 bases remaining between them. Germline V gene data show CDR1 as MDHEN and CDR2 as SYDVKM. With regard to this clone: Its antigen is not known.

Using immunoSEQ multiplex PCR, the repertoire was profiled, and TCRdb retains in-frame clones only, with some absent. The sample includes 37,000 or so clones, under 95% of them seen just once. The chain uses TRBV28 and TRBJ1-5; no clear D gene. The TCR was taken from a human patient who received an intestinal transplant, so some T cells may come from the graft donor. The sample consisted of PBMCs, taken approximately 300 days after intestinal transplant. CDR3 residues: CASSPSVTDSNQPQHF. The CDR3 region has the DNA TGTGCCAGCAGCCCCTCCGTGACGGATAGCAATCAGCCCCAGCATTTT. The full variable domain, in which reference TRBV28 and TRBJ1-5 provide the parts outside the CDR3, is DVKVTQSSRYLVKRTGEKVFLECVQDMDHENMFWYRQDPGLGLRLIYFSYDVKMKEKGDIPEGYSVSREKKERFSLILESASTNQTSMYLCASSPSVTDSNQPQHFGDGTRLSIL.